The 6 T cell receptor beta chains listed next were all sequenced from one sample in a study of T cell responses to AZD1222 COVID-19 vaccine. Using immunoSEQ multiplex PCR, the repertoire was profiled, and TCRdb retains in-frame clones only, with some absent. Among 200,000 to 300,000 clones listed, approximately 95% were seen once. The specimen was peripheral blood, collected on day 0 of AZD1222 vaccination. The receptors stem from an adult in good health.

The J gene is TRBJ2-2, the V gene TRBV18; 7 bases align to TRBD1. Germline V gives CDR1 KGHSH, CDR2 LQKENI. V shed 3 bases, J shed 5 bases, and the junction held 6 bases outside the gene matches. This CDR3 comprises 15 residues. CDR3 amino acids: CASSPGQAVTGELFF. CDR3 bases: TGTGCCAGCTCACCCGGACAGGCGGTAACCGGGGAGCTGTTTTTT.

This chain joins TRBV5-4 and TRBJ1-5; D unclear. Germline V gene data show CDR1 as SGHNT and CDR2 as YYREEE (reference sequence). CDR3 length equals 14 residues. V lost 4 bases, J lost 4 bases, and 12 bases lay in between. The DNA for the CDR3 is TGTGCCAGCAGCCCCGAGGGTCAAAATCAGCCCCAGCATTTT. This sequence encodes CASSPEGQNQPQHF.

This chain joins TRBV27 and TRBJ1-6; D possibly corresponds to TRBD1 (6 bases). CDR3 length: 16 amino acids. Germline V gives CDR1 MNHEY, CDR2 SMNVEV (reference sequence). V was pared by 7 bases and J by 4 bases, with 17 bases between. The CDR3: CASTRRTEIYNSPLHF. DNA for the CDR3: TGTGCCAGCACCAGGCGGACAGAAATTTATAATTCACCCCTCCACTTT.

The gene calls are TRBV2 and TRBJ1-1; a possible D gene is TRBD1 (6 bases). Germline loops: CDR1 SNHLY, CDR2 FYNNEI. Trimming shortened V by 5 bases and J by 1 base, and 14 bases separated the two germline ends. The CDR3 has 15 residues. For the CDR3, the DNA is TGTGCCAGCAGTACCCGAACAGGGCCGAACACTGAAGCTTTCTTT. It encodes CASSTRTGPNTEAFF. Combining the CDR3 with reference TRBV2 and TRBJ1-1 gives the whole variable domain EPEVTQTPSHQVTQMGQEVILRCVPISNHLYFYWYRQILGQKVEFLVSFYNNEISEKSEIFDDQFSVERPDGSNFTLKIRSTKLEDSAMYFCASSTRTGPNTEAFFGQGTRLTVV.

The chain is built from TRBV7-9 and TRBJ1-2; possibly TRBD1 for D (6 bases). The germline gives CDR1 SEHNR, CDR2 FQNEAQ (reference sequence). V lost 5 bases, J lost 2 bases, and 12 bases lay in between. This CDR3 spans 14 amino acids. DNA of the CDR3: TGTGCCAGCAGCCGAACAGGGAGAAACTATGGCTACACCTTC. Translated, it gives CASSRTGRNYGYTF.

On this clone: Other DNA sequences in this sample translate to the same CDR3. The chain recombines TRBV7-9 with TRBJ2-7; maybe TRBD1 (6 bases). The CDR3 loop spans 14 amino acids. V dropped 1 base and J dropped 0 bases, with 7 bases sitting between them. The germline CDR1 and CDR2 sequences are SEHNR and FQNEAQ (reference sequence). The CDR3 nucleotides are TGTGCCAGCAGCTTAGGAGGGGGCTCCTACGAGCAGTACTTC. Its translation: CASSLGGGSYEQYF.